A single sample gave rise to the 3 T cell receptor beta chains below, sequenced in a study of blood T cell repertoires in COVID-19. Assay: immunoSEQ multiplex PCR; the TCRdb copy retains only in-frame clones and omits some. The sample lists hundreds of thousands of clones, 85% to 90% occurring once. The specimen sequenced was peripheral blood. The receptor source for this set is a young woman with COVID-19, enrolled during active disease.

For this clone: Other nucleotide sequences from this sample produce the same CDR3. The chain recombines TRBV7-9 with TRBJ2-2; D is perhaps TRBD2 (5 bases). Trimming pared 2 bases from V and 5 bases from J, leaving 6 bases between. Germline CDR1 reads SEHNR; CDR2 reads FQNEAQ (reference sequence). This CDR3 spans 13 amino acids. CDR3 amino acids: CASSLSGTGELFF. In DNA form, the CDR3 reads TGTGCCAGCAGCTTATCGGGGACCGGGGAGCTGTTTTTT.

The gene calls are TRBV27 and TRBJ1-6; TRBD1 matches 9 bases. The germline CDR1 and CDR2 sequences are MNHEY and SMNVEV (reference sequence). After removal of 5 bases from V and 10 bases from J, the junction contained 9 bases not matched to a gene. The CDR3 length is 15 residues. CDR3 nucleotide sequence: TGTGCCAGCAGTGTACCGGGACAGGGCGGATCACCCCTCCACTTT. It encodes CASSVPGQGGSPLHF.

The chain couples TRBV7-8 to TRBJ1-3; 7 bases match TRBD1. Looked up from germline, CDR1 is SGHVS and CDR2 is FQNEAQ. The CDR3 contains 16 residues. J was trimmed by 7 bases and V by 1 base; bases with no gene match: 10. The DNA of the CDR3 is TGTGCCAGCAGCTTAGTGCCGACAGGGCGTTGGAACACCATATATTTT. Protein product: CASSLVPTGRWNTIYF.